The clone carrying this T cell receptor (beta chain) showed up just a few times. The antigen remains unidentified. This CDR3 comprises 15 residues. Germline-derived CDR1 and CDR2 are MNHNS and SASEGT. V lost 2 bases to trimming and J lost 1 base; unmatched junction nucleotides: 3. These data originate in a study of T cell repertoires in cytomegalovirus infection. Study outcomes and limitations: There were HLA-C-restricted CMV-specific TCR beta clonotypes dominating the ex vivo response.

A single record per CDR3 protein comes from TCRdb applying MiXCR to the reads. The sample consists of 900,000 to 950,000 distinct CDR3 sequences, around 32% of them appearing once. This chain links TRBV6-1 with TRBJ2-5; 8 bases agree with TRBD2. The specimen comprised cultured CD8+ T cells from PBMCs, sampled from culture after CMV antigen stimulation. The TCR comes from a human donor in good health (CMV status not recorded). Some clones in this sample may be carry-over from other donors' samples. The CDR3 is CASSEIGGGQETQYF. CDR3 DNA: TGTGCCAGCAGTGAAATCGGGGGGGGCCAAGAGACCCAGTACTTC.